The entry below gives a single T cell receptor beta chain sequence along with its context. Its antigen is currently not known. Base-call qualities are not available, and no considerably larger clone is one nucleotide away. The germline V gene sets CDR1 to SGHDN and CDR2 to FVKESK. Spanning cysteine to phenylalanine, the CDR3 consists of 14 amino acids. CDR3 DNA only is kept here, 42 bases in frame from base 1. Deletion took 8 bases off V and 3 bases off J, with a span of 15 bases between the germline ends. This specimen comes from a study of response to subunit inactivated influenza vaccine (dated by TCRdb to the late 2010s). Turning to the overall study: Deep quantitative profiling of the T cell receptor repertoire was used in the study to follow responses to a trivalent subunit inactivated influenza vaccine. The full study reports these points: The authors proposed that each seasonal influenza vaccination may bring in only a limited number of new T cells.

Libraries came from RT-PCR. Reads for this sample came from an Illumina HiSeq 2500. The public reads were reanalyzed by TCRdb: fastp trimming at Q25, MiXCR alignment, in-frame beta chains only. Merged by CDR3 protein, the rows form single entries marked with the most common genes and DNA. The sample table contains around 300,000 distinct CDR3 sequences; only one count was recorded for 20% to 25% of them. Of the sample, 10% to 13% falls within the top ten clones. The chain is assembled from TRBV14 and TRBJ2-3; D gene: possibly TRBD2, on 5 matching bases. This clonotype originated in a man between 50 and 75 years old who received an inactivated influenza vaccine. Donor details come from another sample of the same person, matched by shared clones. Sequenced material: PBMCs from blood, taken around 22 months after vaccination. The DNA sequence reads TGTGCCAGCGCATCCACGGAGGCAACAGATACGCAGTATTTT. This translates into CASASTEATDTQYF.